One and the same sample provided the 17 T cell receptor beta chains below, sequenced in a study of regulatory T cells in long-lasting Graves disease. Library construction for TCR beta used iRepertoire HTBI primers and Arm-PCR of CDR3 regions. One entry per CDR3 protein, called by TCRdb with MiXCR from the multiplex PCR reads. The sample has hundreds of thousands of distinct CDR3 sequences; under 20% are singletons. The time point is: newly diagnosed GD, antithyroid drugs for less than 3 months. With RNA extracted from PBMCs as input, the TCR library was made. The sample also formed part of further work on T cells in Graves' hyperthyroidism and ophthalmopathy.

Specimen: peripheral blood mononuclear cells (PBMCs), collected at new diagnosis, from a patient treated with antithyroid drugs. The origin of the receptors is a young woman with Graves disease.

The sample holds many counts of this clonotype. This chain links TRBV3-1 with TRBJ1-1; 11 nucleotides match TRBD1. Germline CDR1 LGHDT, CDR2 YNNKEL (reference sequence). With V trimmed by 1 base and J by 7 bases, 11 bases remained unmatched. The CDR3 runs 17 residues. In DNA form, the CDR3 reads TGTGCCAGCAGCCAAGCCAGGGGGGGGACAGGGGGTTTTGAAGCTTTCTTT. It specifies CASSQARGGTGGFEAFF.

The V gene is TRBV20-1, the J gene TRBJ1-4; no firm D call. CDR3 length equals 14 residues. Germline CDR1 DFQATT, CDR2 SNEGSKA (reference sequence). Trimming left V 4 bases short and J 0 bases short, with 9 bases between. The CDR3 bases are TGCAGTGCTATCCGCGGGCCAACTAATGAAAAACTGTTTTTT. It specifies CSAIRGPTNEKLFF.

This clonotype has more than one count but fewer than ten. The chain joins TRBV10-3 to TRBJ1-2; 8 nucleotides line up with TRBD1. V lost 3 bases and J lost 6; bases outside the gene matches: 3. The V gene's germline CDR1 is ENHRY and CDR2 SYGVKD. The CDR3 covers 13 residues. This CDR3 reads CAISENRGNGYTF. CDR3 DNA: TGTGCCATCAGTGAAAACAGGGGGAATGGCTACACCTTC.

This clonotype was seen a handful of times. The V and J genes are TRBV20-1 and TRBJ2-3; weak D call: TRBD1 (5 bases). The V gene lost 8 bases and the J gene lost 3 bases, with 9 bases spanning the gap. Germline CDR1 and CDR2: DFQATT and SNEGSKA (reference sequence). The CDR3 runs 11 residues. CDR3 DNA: TGCAGTTCAGGGATGACAGATACGCAGTATTTT. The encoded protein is CSSGMTDTQYF.

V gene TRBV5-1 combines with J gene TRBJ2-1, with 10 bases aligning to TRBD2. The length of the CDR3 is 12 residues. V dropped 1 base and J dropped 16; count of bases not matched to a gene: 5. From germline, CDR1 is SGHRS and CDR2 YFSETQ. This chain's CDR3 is CASSLSSGGKFF. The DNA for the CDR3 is TGCGCCAGCAGCTTGTCTAGCGGGGGTAAATTCTTC.

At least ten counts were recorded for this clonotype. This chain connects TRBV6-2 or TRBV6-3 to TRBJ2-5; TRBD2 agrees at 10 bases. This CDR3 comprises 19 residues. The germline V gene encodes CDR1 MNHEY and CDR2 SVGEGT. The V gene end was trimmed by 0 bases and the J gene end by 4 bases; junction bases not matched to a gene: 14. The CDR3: CASSYSPFTSGMGGETQYF. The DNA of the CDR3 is TGTGCCAGCAGTTACTCTCCGTTTACTAGCGGGATGGGTGGAGAGACCCAGTACTTC.

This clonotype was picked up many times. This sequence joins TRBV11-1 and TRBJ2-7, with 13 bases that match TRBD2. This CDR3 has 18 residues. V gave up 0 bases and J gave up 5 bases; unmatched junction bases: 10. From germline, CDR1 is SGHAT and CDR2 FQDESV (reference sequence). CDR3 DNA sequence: TGTGCCAGCAGCTTAGCGCTCACTAGCGGGAGGGCCTTGCACGAGCAGTACTTC. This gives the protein CASSLALTSGRALHEQYF.

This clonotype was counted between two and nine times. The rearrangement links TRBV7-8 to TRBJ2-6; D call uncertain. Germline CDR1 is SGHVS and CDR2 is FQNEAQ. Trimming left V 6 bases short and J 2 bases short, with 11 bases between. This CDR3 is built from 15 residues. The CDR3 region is CASSPSPAGANVLTF. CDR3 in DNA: TGTGCCAGCAGTCCGTCCCCGGCTGGGGCCAACGTCCTGACTTTC.

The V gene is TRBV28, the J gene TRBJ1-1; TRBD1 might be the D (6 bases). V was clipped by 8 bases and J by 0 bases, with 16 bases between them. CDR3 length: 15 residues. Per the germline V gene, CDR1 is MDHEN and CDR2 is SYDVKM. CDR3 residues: CASLRGGSLNTEAFF. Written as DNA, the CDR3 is TGTGCCAGCTTACGGGGGGGCAGCTTGAACACTGAAGCTTTCTTT.

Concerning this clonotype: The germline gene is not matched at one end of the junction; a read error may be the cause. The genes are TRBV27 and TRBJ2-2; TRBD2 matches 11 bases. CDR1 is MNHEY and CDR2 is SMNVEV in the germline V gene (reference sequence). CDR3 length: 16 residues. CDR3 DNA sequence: TGTGCCAGCAGTTTTTGGCTAGCGGGAGGTACAGGGGAGCTGTCTTTT. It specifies CASSFWLAGGTGELSF.

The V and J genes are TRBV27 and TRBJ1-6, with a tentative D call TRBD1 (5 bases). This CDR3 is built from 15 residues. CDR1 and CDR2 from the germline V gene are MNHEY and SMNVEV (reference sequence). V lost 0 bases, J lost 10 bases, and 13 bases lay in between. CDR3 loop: CASSLSSGAHSPLHF. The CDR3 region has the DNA TGTGCCAGCAGTTTATCCTCCGGGGCACACTCACCCCTCCACTTT.

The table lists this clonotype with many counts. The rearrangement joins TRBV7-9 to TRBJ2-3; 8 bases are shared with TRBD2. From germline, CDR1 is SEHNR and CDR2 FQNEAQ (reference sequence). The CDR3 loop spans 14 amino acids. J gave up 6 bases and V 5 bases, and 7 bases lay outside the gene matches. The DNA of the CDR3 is TGTGCCAGCAGCCCGGGACTAGACCTGGATACGCAGTATTTT. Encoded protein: CASSPGLDLDTQYF.

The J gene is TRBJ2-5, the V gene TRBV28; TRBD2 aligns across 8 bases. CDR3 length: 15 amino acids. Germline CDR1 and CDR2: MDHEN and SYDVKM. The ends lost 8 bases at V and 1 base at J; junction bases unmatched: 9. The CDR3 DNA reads TGTGCCAGCTCAGTCTATAGCGGGGTCCAAGAGACCCAGTACTTC. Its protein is CASSVYSGVQETQYF.

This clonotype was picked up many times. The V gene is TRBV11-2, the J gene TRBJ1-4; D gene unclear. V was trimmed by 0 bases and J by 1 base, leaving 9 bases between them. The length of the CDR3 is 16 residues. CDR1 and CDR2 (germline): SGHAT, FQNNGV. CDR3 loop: CASSLEAFGTNEKLFF. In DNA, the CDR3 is TGTGCCAGCAGCTTAGAGGCCTTTGGAACTAATGAAAAACTGTTTTTT.

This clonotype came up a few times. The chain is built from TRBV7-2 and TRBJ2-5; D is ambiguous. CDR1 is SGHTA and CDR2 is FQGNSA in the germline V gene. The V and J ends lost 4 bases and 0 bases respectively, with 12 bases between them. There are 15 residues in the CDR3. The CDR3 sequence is CASSSSLVYQETQYF. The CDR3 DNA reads TGTGCCAGCAGCTCATCCCTGGTTTACCAAGAGACCCAGTACTTC.

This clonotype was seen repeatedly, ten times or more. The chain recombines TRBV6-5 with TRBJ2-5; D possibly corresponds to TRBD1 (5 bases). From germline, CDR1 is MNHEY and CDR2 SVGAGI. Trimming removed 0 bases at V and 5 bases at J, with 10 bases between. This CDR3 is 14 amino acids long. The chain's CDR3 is CASSYSFRAETQYF. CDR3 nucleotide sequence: TGTGCCAGCAGTTACTCCTTCAGGGCGGAGACCCAGTACTTC.

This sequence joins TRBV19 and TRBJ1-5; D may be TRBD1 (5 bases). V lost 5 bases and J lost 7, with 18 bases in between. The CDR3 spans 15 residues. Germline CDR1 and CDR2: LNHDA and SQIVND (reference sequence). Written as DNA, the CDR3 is TGTGCCAGTAGTGAAGAGGGGCAGAAAGGGCAGCCCCAGCATTTT. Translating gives CASSEEGQKGQPQHF. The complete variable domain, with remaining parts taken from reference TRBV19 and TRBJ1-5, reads DGGITQSPKYLFRKEGQNVTLSCEQNLNHDAMYWYRQDPGQGLRLIYYSQIVNDFQKGDIAEGYSVSREKKESFPLTVTSAQKNPTAFYLCASSEEGQKGQPQHFGDGTRLSIL.